Listed here is a single TCR beta chain. Its antigen is unidentified. This sample was included in a study of CXCR3-negative and CXCR3-positive naive CD8 T cells. Study results and limitations: In CXCR3-positive naive cells, the TRB CDR3s were more hydrophobic than in CXCR3-negative naive cells.

A CD45RO-CCR7+CD27+CD95- phenotype identified naive CD8+ T cells. In germline, CDR1 is DFQATT, CDR2 SNEGSKA (reference sequence). The CDR3 is 15 residues long. UMI-labeled 5' RACE yielded the TRB cDNA libraries. TCRdb re-analyzed the 5' RACE reads; it lists each CDR3 protein once, without DNA. In total, the table holds more than 75,000 distinct CDR3 sequences. The receptor comes from a human donor in good health. Some clones in this sample may be carry-over from other donors' samples. This chain links TRBV20-1 with TRBJ2-3; absent DNA, TCRdb's TRBD2 call cannot be checked. The sequenced sample consisted of naive CXCR3+ CD8+ T cells from blood. Specified subset: CD45RO-CCR7+CD27+CD95- naive CD8+ T cells expressing CXCR3 (TNR3+). CDR3 amino acids: CSARDLGGPLDTQYF.